This TCR beta chain was obtained from a study of cytomegalovirus exposure and HLA in healthy donors. Overall study findings and caveats: It was assumed in the presence/absence analyses that sequencing depth was roughly uniform across donors. Highest at DRB1 and lowest at HLA-C, TCR association rates differed among HLA loci in a later analysis. Using the classifier, cytomegalovirus status was reportedly diagnosed with high specificity and sensitivity.

PCR was performed using 60 Vbeta and 13 Jbeta primers. Assay: immunoSEQ multiplex PCR; the TCRdb copy retains only in-frame clones and omits some. The sample holds 120,000 or so clones, more than 15% seen once. Per germline, CDR1 SGHRS and CDR2 YFSETQ. This CDR3 is 15 amino acids long. With 1 base removed from V and 8 bases from J, the gap between germline ends came to 18 bases. Comment on this clone: Its antigen is unidentified.

The clonotype comes from a female donor in good health and CMV-seropositive. The V and J genes are TRBV5-1 and TRBJ1-2; a possible D gene is TRBD1 (5 bases). Sequencing used PBMCs. The CDR3 DNA is TGCGCCAGCAGCTTGAACGATAATCGGGGGAACGGCTACACCTTC. It yields the protein CASSLNDNRGNGYTF.